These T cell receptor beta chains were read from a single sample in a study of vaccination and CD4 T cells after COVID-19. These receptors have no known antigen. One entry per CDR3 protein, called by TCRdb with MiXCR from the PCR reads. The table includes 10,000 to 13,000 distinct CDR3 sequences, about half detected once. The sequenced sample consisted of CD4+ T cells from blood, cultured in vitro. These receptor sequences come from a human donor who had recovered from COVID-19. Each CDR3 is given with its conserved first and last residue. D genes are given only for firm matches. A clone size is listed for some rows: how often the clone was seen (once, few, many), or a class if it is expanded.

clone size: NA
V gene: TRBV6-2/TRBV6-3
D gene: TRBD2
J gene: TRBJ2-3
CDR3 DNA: TGTGCCAGCAGTTACGGCGGGGGAGGATATACGCAGTATTTT
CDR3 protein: CASSYGGGGYTQYF

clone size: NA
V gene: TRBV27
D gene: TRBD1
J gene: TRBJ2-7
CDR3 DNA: TGTGCCAGCAGTCGGACAGGGGGCAACTACGAGCAGTACTTC
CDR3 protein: CASSRTGGNYEQYF

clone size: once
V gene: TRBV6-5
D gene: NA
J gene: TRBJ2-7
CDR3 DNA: TGTGCCAGCAGTTACTCAGGCGGGGCTAGCTCCTACGAGCAGTACTTC
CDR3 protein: CASSYSGGASSYEQYF

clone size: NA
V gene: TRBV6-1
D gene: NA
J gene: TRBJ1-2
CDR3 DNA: TGTGCCAGCAGTGCGTCGGGACACCCCGAGTCAATCTATGGCTACACCTTC
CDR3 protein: CASSASGHPESIYGYTF

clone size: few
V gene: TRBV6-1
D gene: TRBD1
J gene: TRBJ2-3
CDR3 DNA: TGTGCCAGCAGTGGGGGGACAGGTCACACAGATACGCAGTATTTT
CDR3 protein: CASSGGTGHTDTQYF

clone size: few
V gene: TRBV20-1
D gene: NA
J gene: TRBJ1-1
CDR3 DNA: TGCAGTGCTAGTTCTTTTCAGGAAATGAACACTGAAGCTTTCTTT
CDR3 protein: CSASSFQEMNTEAFF

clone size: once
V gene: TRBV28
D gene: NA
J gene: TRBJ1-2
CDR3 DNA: TGTGCCAGCAGTTTAGGGGCCCAGGGGATCTATGGCTACACCTTC
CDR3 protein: CASSLGAQGIYGYTF

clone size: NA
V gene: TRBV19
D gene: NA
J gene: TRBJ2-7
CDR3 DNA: TGTGCCAGTAGTATCGACAGGGAGCAGTACTTC
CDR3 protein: CASSIDREQYF

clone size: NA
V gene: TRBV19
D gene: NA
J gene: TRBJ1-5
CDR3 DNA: TGTGCCAGTAGTACAGGGACCGGGTACCACAGCAATCAGCCCCAGCATTTT
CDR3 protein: CASSTGTGYHSNQPQHF

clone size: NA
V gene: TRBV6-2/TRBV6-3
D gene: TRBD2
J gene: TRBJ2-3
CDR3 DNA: TGTGCCAGCAAGGGACTACTAGGAGATACGCAGTATTTT
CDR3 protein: CASKGLLGDTQYF

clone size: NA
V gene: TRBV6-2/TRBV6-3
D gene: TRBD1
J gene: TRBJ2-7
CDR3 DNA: TGTGCCAGCAGTTACTCGACTTCCAGGGGGTTTCGGTACGAGCAGTACTTC
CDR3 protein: CASSYSTSRGFRYEQYF

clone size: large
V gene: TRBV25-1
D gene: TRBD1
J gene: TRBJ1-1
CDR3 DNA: TGTGCCAGCAAGGACAGGGGGAACACTGAAGCTTTCTTT
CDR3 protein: CASKDRGNTEAFF

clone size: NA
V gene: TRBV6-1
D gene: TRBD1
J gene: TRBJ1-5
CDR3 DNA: TGTGCCAGCAGGACAGGGGGGCGCGGGCAGCCCCAGCATTTT
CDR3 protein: CASRTGGRGQPQHF

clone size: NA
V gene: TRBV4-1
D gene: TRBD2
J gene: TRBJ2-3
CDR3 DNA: TGCGCCAGCAGCCAAGGAGCGGGAGTCACAGATACGCAGTATTTT
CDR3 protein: CASSQGAGVTDTQYF

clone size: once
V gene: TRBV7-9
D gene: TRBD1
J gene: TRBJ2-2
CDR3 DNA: TGTGCCAGCAGCCGAAGGACAGGGATAATGGGCGGGGAGCTGTTTTTT
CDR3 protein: CASSRRTGIMGGELFF

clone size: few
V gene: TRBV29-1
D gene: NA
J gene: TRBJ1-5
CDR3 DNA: TGCAGCGTTCCTGACAGGCCCCTTGACCCCCAGCATTTT
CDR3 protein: CSVPDRPLDPQHF

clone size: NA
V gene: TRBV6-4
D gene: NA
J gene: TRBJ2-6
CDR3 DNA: TGTGCCAGCAGCGCCGGACAGTCTGGGGCCAACGTCCTGACTTTC
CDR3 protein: CASSAGQSGANVLTF

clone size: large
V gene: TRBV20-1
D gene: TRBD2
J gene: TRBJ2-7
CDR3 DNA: TGCAGTGCTGGACTCCCACTAGCGGACCACTACGAGCAGTACTTC
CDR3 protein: CSAGLPLADHYEQYF

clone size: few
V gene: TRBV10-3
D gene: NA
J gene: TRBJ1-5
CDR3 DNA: TGTGCCATCAGGGCGGCGGCGGGCCAGCCCCAGCATTTT
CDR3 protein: CAIRAAAGQPQHF

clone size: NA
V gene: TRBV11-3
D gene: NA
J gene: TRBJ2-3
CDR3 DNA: TGTGCCAGCAGCTCCAACACAGATACGCAGTATTTT
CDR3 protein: CASSSNTDTQYF

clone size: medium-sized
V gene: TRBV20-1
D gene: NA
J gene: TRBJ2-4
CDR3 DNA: TGCAGTGCTAGAGATCTGACAGGACTAGCCAAAAACATTCAGTACTTC
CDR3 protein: CSARDLTGLAKNIQYF

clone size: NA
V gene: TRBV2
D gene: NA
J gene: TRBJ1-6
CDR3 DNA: TGTGCCAGCAGTGCTGGTTTTCGTAATTCACCCCTCCACTTT
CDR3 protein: CASSAGFRNSPLHF

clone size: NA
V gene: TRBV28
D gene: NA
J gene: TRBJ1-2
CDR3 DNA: TGTGCCAGCAGTTTATTGTCAAATGGCTACACCTTC
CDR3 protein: CASSLLSNGYTF

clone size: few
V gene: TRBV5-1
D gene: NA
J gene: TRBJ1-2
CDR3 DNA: TGCGCCAGCAGCCCGGAGGCCACTACCACTAACTATGGCTACACCTTC
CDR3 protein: CASSPEATTTNYGYTF

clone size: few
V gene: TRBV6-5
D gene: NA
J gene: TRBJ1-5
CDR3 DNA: TGTGCCAGCAGTTACGACGCAAATCAGCCCCAGCATTTT
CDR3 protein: CASSYDANQPQHF

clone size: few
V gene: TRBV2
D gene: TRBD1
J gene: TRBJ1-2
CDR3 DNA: TGTGCCAGCAGTCCCGGGACAGGGGTCGGCTACACCTTC
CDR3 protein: CASSPGTGVGYTF

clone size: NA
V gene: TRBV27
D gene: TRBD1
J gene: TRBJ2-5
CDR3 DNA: TGTGCCAGCAGTAACTGGGACAGGGCCCAAGAGACCCAGTACTTC
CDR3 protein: CASSNWDRAQETQYF

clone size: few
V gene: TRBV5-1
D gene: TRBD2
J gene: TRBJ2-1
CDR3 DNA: TGCGCCAGCAGCACGAGACTAGCGGGAGGGTCGTCCGCGGATGAGCAGTTCTTC
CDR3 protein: CASSTRLAGGSSADEQFF

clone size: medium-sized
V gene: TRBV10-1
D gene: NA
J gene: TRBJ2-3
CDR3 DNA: TGCGCCAGCAGTGAGCCACGCAACGCGGATACGCAGTATTTT
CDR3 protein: CASSEPRNADTQYF

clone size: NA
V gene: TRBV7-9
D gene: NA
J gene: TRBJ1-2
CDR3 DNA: TGTGCCAGCAGCTTATTATCCGGTGACTATGGCTACACCTTC
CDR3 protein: CASSLLSGDYGYTF

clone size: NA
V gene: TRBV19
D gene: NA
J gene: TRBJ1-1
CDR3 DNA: TGTGCCAGTAGTAAGGTCACTGAAGCTTTCTTT
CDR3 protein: CASSKVTEAFF

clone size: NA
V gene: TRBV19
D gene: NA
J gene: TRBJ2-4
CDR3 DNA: TGTGCCAGTAACCCTATGGGACGTTGGGACATTCAGTACTTC
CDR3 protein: CASNPMGRWDIQYF

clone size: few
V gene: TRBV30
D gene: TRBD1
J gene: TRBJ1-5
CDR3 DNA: TGTGCCTGGGAAGGACAGGCGGGTCAGCCCCAGCATTTT
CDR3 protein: CAWEGQAGQPQHF

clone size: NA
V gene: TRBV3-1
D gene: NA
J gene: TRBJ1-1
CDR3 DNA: TGTGCCAGCAGCCGCAGGCCTGGGACTGAAGCTTTCTTT
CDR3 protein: CASSRRPGTEAFF

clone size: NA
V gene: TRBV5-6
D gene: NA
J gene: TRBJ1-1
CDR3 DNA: TGTGCCAGCAGCTTCGGGAACCTCTATAAAGAAGCTTTCTTT
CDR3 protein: CASSFGNLYKEAFF

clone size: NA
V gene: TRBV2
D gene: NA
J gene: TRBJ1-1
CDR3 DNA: TGTGCCAGCAGAGGAATAACAGGTATCACTGAAGCTTTCTTT
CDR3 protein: CASRGITGITEAFF

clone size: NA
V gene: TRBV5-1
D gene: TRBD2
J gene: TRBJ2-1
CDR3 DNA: TGCGCCAGCAGCCCTAGTCAGCCACTAGCGGGAGGGCCGAATGAGCAGTTCTTC
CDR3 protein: CASSPSQPLAGGPNEQFF

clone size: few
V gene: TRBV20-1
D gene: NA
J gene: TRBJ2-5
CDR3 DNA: TGCAGTGCTAGAGCCCGCATAGCTGAGACCCAGTACTTC
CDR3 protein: CSARARIAETQYF

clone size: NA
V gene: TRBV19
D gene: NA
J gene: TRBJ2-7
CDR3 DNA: TGTGCCAGTAGTATGTCAACGTACGACGAGCAGTACTTC
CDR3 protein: CASSMSTYDEQYF

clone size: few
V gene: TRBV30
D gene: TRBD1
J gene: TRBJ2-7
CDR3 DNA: TGTGCCTGGAGGGAGACCGGGACAGGGGGAACCTACGAGCAGTACTTC
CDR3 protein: CAWRETGTGGTYEQYF

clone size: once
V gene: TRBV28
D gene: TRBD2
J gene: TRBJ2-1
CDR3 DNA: TGTGCCAGCATTTCTAGCGGGAGAGCCTACAATGAGCAGTTCTTC
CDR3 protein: CASISSGRAYNEQFF